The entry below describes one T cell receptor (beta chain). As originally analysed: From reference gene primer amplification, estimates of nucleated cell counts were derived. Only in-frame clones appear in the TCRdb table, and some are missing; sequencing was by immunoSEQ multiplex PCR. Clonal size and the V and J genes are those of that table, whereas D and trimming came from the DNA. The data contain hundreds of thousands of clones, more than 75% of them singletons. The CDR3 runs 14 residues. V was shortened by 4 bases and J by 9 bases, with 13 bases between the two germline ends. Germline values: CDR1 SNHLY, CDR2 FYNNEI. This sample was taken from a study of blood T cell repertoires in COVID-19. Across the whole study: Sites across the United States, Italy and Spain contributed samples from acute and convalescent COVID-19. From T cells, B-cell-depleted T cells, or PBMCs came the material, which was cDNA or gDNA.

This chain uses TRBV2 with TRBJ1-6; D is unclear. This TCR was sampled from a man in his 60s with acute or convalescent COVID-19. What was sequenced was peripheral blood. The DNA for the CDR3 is TGTGCCAGCAGTGTCGGGTTATCTGGTTCACCCCTCCACTTT. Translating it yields CASSVGLSGSPLHF.